This T cell receptor (beta chain) originates from a study of identical twins. Germline trimming cut 7 bases from V and 6 bases from J; bases unmatched to any gene: 9. CDR1 and CDR2 from the germline V gene are MNHNS and SASEGT. This CDR3 comprises 14 residues. TCRdb re-called the 5' RACE reads with MiXCR, one entry per CDR3 protein. The table lists over 600,000 distinct CDR3 sequences, 21% of them singletons. The sample holds a few counts of this clonotype. The antigen is unknown. Study-wide points: Conclusions rested on cross-sectional statistics rather than following the same donors. Cord blood beta clonotypes that were abundant carried fewer insertions, and memory repertoires showed no such trend.

The sample also formed part of further work on T cells expressing NK-cell markers. As reported in that work: Among eight sequenced donors, seven carried HCMV seropositivity while one was seronegative. Four donors showed these clonotypes also leading the CD3+CD56-NKG2C+ fraction.

Material for sequencing was PBMCs. The clonotype originates from a woman between 18 and 29 years old in good health. V is TRBV6-1 and J is TRBJ1-5; TRBD1 agrees at 7 bases. CDR3 in amino acids: CASKPGGGIQPQHF. CDR3 sequence (DNA): TGTGCCAGCAAACCAGGGGGTGGGATTCAGCCCCAGCATTTT.